Presented here are 16 T cell receptor beta chains from one specimen sequenced in a study of identical twins. TCRdb ran MiXCR on the 5' RACE reads and lists one entry per CDR3 protein. The sample includes about 920,000 distinct CDR3 sequences, about 12% of them seen just once. The sample also formed part of further work on yellow fever vaccine responses in identical twins.

Sequenced sample: PBMCs. All receptors derive from a woman aged 18-35 years in good health.

This clonotype has ten or more counts. Its ends do not fully match the called genes, so a read error is possible. The genes are TRBV5-1 and TRBJ2-3; D gene unclear. Germline V gene sequence: CDR1 SGHRS, CDR2 YFSETQ. This CDR3 spans 12 amino acids. In DNA form, the CDR3 reads TGTGCCAGCAGCTTAGTAGCAGATACGCAGTATTTT. This translates into CASSLVADTQYF.

The chain joins TRBV19 to TRBJ2-1, with 7 positions matching TRBD2. J lost 6 bases, V lost 5 bases, and 10 bases had no gene match. The CDR3 contains 15 residues. In germline, CDR1 is LNHDA, CDR2 SQIVND (reference sequence). CDR3 sequence: CASSAERGPGNEQFF. In DNA form, the CDR3 reads TGTGCCAGTAGTGCCGAGCGGGGTCCAGGCAATGAGCAGTTCTTC.

This clonotype was seen a handful of times. The chain recombines TRBV12-3 or TRBV12-4 with TRBJ1-1; 7 positions match TRBD1. The length of the CDR3 is 13 residues. Trimming removed 5 bases from V and 8 bases from J; junction bases left unmatched: 8. CDR3 coding DNA: TGTGCCAGCAGTGGACAGGTTGTTAAGGAAGCTTTCTTT. It yields the protein CASSGQVVKEAFF.

The rearrangement joins TRBV3-1 to TRBJ2-1; 9 positions match TRBD2. J was trimmed by 5 bases and V by 4 bases; bases with no gene match: 6. The germline CDR1 and CDR2 sequences are LGHDT and YNNKEL (reference sequence). CDR3 size: 15 residues. The CDR3 DNA reads TGTGCCAGCAGCCCGACCCTAGCGGGGCACAATGAGCAGTTCTTC. It is translated as CASSPTLAGHNEQFF.

The rearrangement links TRBV11-2 to TRBJ1-1; D is unclear. The V end lost 1 base, the J end lost 2 bases, and 11 bases lay between the germline ends. Germline values: CDR1 SGHAT, CDR2 FQNNGV. This CDR3 spans 15 amino acids. CDR3 residues: CASSLGNSPNTEAFF. In nucleotides, the CDR3 is TGTGCCAGCAGCTTAGGGAACAGTCCAAACACTGAAGCTTTCTTT.

This clonotype was detected only a few times. This sequence joins TRBV29-1 and TRBJ2-1, with 9 bases fitting TRBD2. The CDR3 extends over 15 amino acids. The trim removed 4 bases at V and 0 bases at J, leaving 4 bases unmatched. Germline V gives CDR1 SQVTM, CDR2 ANQGSEA. Here the CDR3 DNA reads TGCAGCGTTGCGCTACTAGCGGGCTCCTACAATGAGCAGTTCTTC. Its translation: CSVALLAGSYNEQFF.

There are a few counts of this clonotype. CDR3 loop: CASSYGGTNQGYTF. The CDR3 DNA is TGTGCCAGCAGTTATGGAGGCACCAATCAGGGCTACACCTTC. The chain links TRBV6-5 to TRBJ1-2, with D unclear. The CDR3 extends over 14 amino acids. V lost 3 bases and J lost 8, with 16 bases in between. The germline V gene has CDR1 MNHEY and CDR2 SVGAGI.

This chain connects TRBV6-2 or TRBV6-3 to TRBJ2-4; 10 bases match TRBD2. CDR3 size: 15 residues. J lost 7 bases, V lost 6 bases, and 9 bases had no gene match. Per the germline V gene, CDR1 is MNHEY and CDR2 is SVGEGT. The CDR3 region has the DNA TGTGCCAGCAGGACGCTAGCGGGAGTGTATAACATTCAGTACTTC. Amino acid sequence: CASRTLAGVYNIQYF.

This clonotype came up a few times. The V call is TRBV2, the J call TRBJ1-2; D gene unclear. The CDR3 covers 14 residues. The germline V gene encodes CDR1 SNHLY and CDR2 FYNNEI. The V gene lost 8 bases and the J gene lost 6 bases, with 19 bases spanning the gap. The CDR3 DNA sequence: TGTGCCAGCCCGACCTTGGACGGGTGGGATGGCTACACCTTC. Translating it yields CASPTLDGWDGYTF.

The J gene is TRBJ2-1, the V gene TRBV5-1, with D tentatively TRBD1 (6 bases). The CDR3 consists of 14 residues. V shed 0 bases and J shed 8 bases, with 12 bases lying between them. CDR1 and CDR2 from the germline V gene are SGHRS and YFSETQ. DNA for the CDR3: TGCGCCAGCAGCTTGGGGGGGCTTTTCGATGAGCAGTTCTTC. Its translation is CASSLGGLFDEQFF.

This clonotype appeared a few times. This sequence joins TRBV20-1 and TRBJ2-1; 7 positions agree with TRBD2. The CDR3 is made up of 16 amino acids. Trimming took 0 bases from V and 10 from J; bases not matched to a gene: 15. Germline values: CDR1 DFQATT, CDR2 SNEGSKA (reference sequence). CDR3 sequence (DNA): TGCAGTGCTAGAGATGAGACGGGGCGGGAGACCGGCGAGCAGTTCTTC. Protein sequence: CSARDETGRETGEQFF.

This clonotype was seen repeatedly, ten times or more. This chain joins TRBV12-3 or TRBV12-4 and TRBJ1-1; D gene ambiguous. Trimming shortened V by 5 bases and J by 4 bases, and 8 bases separated the two germline ends. This CDR3 has 12 residues. CDR3: CASSVQVTEAFF. Here the CDR3 DNA reads TGTGCCAGCAGTGTCCAGGTCACTGAAGCTTTCTTT.

This clonotype has only a few counts. The chain couples TRBV4-1 to TRBJ2-1, with 8 bases identical to TRBD1. CDR1 and CDR2 from the germline V gene are MGHRA and YSYEKL. The CDR3 length is 15 residues. J was trimmed by 8 bases and V by 4 bases; bases with no gene match: 10. For the CDR3, the DNA is TGCGCCAGCAGCCGTGGACAGGGACACTTAGATGAGCAGTTCTTC. This codes for CASSRGQGHLDEQFF.

This clonotype was seen ten or more times. The CDR3 coding sequence is TGTGCCAGCAGTGAACCGATCCGGACAGACTATGGCTACACCTTC. It codes for CASSEPIRTDYGYTF. The chain uses TRBV6-1 and TRBJ1-2; D perhaps matches TRBD1 (6 bases). V was clipped by 2 bases and J by 3 bases, with 13 bases between them. The CDR3 loop spans 15 amino acids. Per the germline V gene, CDR1 is MNHNS and CDR2 is SASEGT.

This clonotype came up a few times. V gene TRBV12-3 or TRBV12-4 combines with J gene TRBJ1-5; D remains ambiguous. The germline V and J ends were trimmed by 5 bases and 0 bases, with 11 bases remaining between them. The CDR3 length is 15 residues. CDR3 residues: CASSPRSHSNQPQHF. The CDR3 DNA is TGTGCCAGCAGTCCCAGAAGCCATAGCAATCAGCCCCAGCATTTT.

This clonotype came up a few times. The chain combines TRBV7-9 with TRBJ2-7; TRBD1 is a possible D gene (5 bases). The CDR3 spans 13 residues. Germline CDR1 is SEHNR and CDR2 is FQNEAQ (reference sequence). V gave up 5 bases and J gave up 1 base, with 9 bases separating them. CDR3 coding DNA: TGTGCCAGCAGCCCGACAGAATCCTACGAGCAGTACGTC. It is translated as CASSPTESYEQYV.